This TCR beta chain was found in a study of regulatory T cells in long-lasting Graves disease. Ten or more counts support this clonotype. The length of the CDR3 is 13 residues. Germline CDR1 and CDR2: SNHLY and FYNNEI. Trimming stripped 6 bases from V and 1 base from J, with 10 bases between. Time point of the sample: newly diagnosed GD, antithyroid drugs for less than 3 months. The TCR library was made from RNA that had been extracted from PBMCs in TRIzol. EDTA tubes received roughly 9 milliliters of collected peripheral blood. Arm-PCR with iRepertoire HTBI primers amplified the CDR3 regions for these TCR beta libraries. In TCRdb, the multiplex PCR reads were re-called with MiXCR into one record per CDR3 protein. The sample contains roughly 260,000 distinct CDR3 sequences, around a sixth of which appear only once. This sample was shared with a second study, whose subject was T cells in Graves' hyperthyroidism and ophthalmopathy. As that report states: The study used the HTBI primer set for a first-round RT-PCR of the TCR CDR3.

This sequence joins TRBV2 and TRBJ2-7, with D unresolved. This specimen was peripheral blood mononuclear cells (PBMCs), taken at new diagnosis, from a patient treated with antithyroid drugs. The sequence derives from a woman aged 25 to 45 with Graves disease. The chain's CDR3 is CASRVGSSYEQYF. The DNA of the CDR3 is TGTGCCAGCAGGGTGGGGTCTTCCTACGAGCAGTACTTC.